A single sample is the source of the 18 T cell receptor beta chains below, sequenced in a study of PD-1 blockade in classical Hodgkin lymphoma. Described time point: cycle 4 day 1 (C4D1), after less than 7 weeks of nivolumab. Every patient relapsed after autologous stem cell transplantation, and brentuximab vedotin exposure varied. Produced via immunoSEQ multiplex PCR; TCRdb's table is partial and in-frame only. The sample yields over 75,000 clones, about nine tenths seen once. The source was peripheral blood mononuclear cells (PBMCs), collected before the fourth cycle of nivolumab. The receptors stem from a human donor with classical Hodgkin lymphoma.

In DNA form, the CDR3 reads TGTGCCAGCAGCCTCACTAGCGGGGGACTATATACGCAGTATTTT. Translating it yields CASSLTSGGLYTQYF. This rearrangement joins TRBV27 to TRBJ2-3; 11 bases match TRBD2. Trimming took 6 bases from V and 7 from J; bases not matched to a gene: 9. The CDR3 length is 15 residues. In germline, CDR1 is MNHEY, CDR2 SMNVEV (reference sequence).

This chain connects TRBV27 to TRBJ2-3, with D possibly being TRBD2 (5 bases). CDR1 MNHEY and CDR2 SMNVEV come from the germline V gene (reference sequence). V was cut by 11 bases and J by 5 bases, with 20 bases left in between. CDR3 length equals 14 residues. CDR3 nucleotides: TGTGCCGCGGGTGTAGCTCCTGGGTTAGATACGCAGTATTTT. This encodes CAAGVAPGLDTQYF.

In its sample, this clone was seen once. This chain uses TRBV5-6 with TRBJ2-5; D is possibly TRBD2 (6 bases). The CDR3 consists of 17 residues. The V gene's germline CDR1 is SGHDT and CDR2 YYEEEE. Trimming removed 4 bases from V and 2 bases from J, with 21 bases in between. CDR3 nucleotide sequence: TGTGCCAGCAGCACTCAAACCGGGACTGGATATCAAGAGACCCAGTACTTC. This translates into CASSTQTGTGYQETQYF.

This clone was seen a single time. The rearrangement links TRBV21-1 to TRBJ2-5; the D call in the table, TRBD1, was not verified against the DNA. TRBV21-1 is recorded as a pseudogene. The CDR3 is 16 residues long. CDR3 in amino acids: CASSNPDRALRGTQYF. The CDR3 nucleotides are TGTGCCAGCAGCAATCCGGACAGGGCCCTAAGAGGGACCCAGTACTTC.

The rearrangement joins TRBV6-5 to TRBJ2-7; 11 nucleotides agree with TRBD2. The germline V gene has CDR1 MNHEY and CDR2 SVGAGI. The V segment lost 2 bases and the J segment 2 bases; nucleotides outside the gene matches: 5. The CDR3 has 16 amino acids. CDR3 coding DNA: TGTGCCAGCAGTTACACCGGACTAGCGGGCGCCTACGAGCAGTACTTC. Translating gives CASSYTGLAGAYEQYF.

The rearrangement uses TRBV13 and TRBJ2-7, with D unresolved. This CDR3 spans 11 amino acids. Germline V gene lookup returns CDR1 PRHDT and CDR2 FYEKMQ (reference sequence). V was clipped by 5 bases and J by 6 bases, with 8 bases between them. Here the CDR3 DNA reads TGTGCCAGCAGCATACAAGGCGAGCAGTACTTC. It translates to CASSIQGEQYF.

The genes are TRBV5-1 and TRBJ1-6; the match to TRBD1 covers 9 bases. With 6 bases clipped from V and 10 bases from J, the junction kept 8 bases outside the gene matches. Germline V gene sequence: CDR1 SGHRS, CDR2 YFSETQ. The CDR3 has 14 amino acids. CDR3 sequence reads: CASTSGQGRSPLHF. The CDR3 DNA is TGCGCCAGCACTTCCGGACAGGGGCGATCACCCCTCCACTTT.

This clone came up once. This chain links TRBV9 with TRBJ2-2; tentative D call: TRBD1 (6 bases). CDR1 and CDR2 from the germline V gene are SGDLS and YYNGEE. The CDR3 spans 15 residues. V lost 4 bases, J lost 4 bases, and 14 bases lay in between. CDR3 DNA sequence: TGTGCCAGCAGCCCTAGACAGGCCCTCACCGGGGAGCTGTTTTTT. Its translation: CASSPRQALTGELFF.

The gene calls are TRBV21-1 and TRBJ2-7; no check of the table's D call, TRBD1, against the DNA was made. TRBV21-1 is assigned pseudogene status. This CDR3 contains 15 residues. CDR3: CASSKVGTGRYEQYF. The CDR3 DNA follows: TGTGCCAGCAGCAAAGTAGGGACAGGGAGATACGAGCAGTACTTC.

The chain is built from TRBV7-3 and TRBJ2-7; 10 bases match TRBD1. V trimming: 3 bases; J trimming: 8 bases; junction bases outside the gene matches: 10. The CDR3 totals 15 residues. Looked up from germline, CDR1 is SGHTA and CDR2 is FQGTGA. The CDR3 DNA sequence: TGTGCCAGCAGCTTCGGGACAGGGGTATTTGCGAAGCAGTACTTC. It yields the protein CASSFGTGVFAKQYF.

The rearrangement links TRBV5-1 to TRBJ1-1; unclear D gene. The CDR3 contains 16 residues. Germline CDR1 is SGHRS and CDR2 is YFSETQ. V was clipped by 2 bases and J by 3 bases, with 17 bases between them. This CDR3 is CASSFTPLTAYTEAFF. The CDR3 DNA sequence: TGCGCCAGCAGCTTCACTCCCTTGACGGCCTACACTGAAGCTTTCTTT. The whole variable domain, filled in from reference TRBV5-1 and TRBJ1-1, reads KAGVTQTPRYLIKTRGQQVTLSCSPISGHRSVSWYQQTPGQGLQFLFEYFSETQRNKGNFPGRFSGRQFSNSRSEMNVSTLELGDSALYLCASSFTPLTAYTEAFFGQGTRLTVV.

The V call is TRBV9, the J call TRBJ2-1, with TRBD2 matching over 12 bases. Looked up from germline, CDR1 is SGDLS and CDR2 is YYNGEE. Trimming removed 3 bases from V and 6 bases from J; junction bases left unmatched: 7. The CDR3 has 16 residues. The CDR3 DNA is TGTGCCAGCAGCGGAGCGCTAGCGGGGGGGCGCAATGAGCAGTTCTTC. This codes for CASSGALAGGRNEQFF.

J is TRBJ1-1 and V is TRBV5-1; 7 bases fit TRBD1. CDR3 length equals 13 residues. After removal of 2 bases from V and 4 bases from J, the junction contained 2 bases not matched to a gene. CDR1 is SGHRS and CDR2 is YFSETQ in the germline V gene. For the CDR3, the DNA is TGCGCCAGCAGCTTTTCAGGGGGCACTGAAGCTTTCTTT. Its translation: CASSFSGGTEAFF.

This clone has just one count. The chain links TRBV29-1 to TRBJ1-2; weak D call: TRBD1 (5 bases). V gave up 4 bases and J gave up 4 bases, with 13 bases separating them. The CDR3 is 13 residues long. CDR1 SQVTM and CDR2 ANQGSEA come from the germline V gene. The CDR3 here is CSVAGGSGYGYTF. CDR3 DNA sequence: TGCAGCGTTGCGGGGGGGTCGGGCTATGGCTACACCTTC.

This clone was seen a handful of times. The chain carries TRBV4-3 and TRBJ1-5; tentative D call: TRBD1 (6 bases). This CDR3 region has 15 residues. The germline V gene has CDR1 LGHNA and CDR2 YSLEER. Trimming stripped 5 bases from V and 0 bases from J, with 11 bases between. The CDR3 reads CASSWTADSNQPQHF. The CDR3 DNA reads as TGCGCCAGCAGCTGGACAGCCGATAGCAATCAGCCCCAGCATTTT.

This clone was counted between two and nine times. V and J are TRBV6-5 and TRBJ1-3; D is ambiguous. V was clipped by 0 bases and J by 0 bases, with 6 bases between them. This CDR3 contains 15 residues. Germline V lookup: CDR1 MNHEY, CDR2 SVGAGI. The CDR3 loop is CASSYSPGSGNTIYF. The CDR3 region has the DNA TGTGCCAGCAGTTACTCTCCGGGCTCTGGAAACACCATATATTTT.

The J gene is TRBJ1-3, the V gene TRBV7-9; the D is unclear. Trimming left V 11 bases short and J 0 bases short, with 14 bases between. The CDR3 runs 14 residues. Germline V lookup: CDR1 SEHNR, CDR2 FQNEAQ (reference sequence). The CDR3: CAARIGSSGNTIYF. The CDR3 DNA is TGTGCCGCAAGGATTGGGAGCTCTGGAAACACCATATATTTT.

The rearrangement joins TRBV4-2 to TRBJ1-6; D perhaps matches TRBD1 (5 bases). Germline CDR1 LGHNA, CDR2 YNFKEQ. V lost 2 bases and J lost 1, with 12 bases in between. This CDR3 is built from 17 residues. The CDR3 nucleotides read TGTGCCAGCAGCCAACCGGACAAGGAGTCCTATAATTCACCCCTCCACTTT. It encodes CASSQPDKESYNSPLHF.